The 27 T cell receptor beta chains in this list originate from one sample, sequenced in a study of T cells in tuberculosis. Libraries were prepared by immunoSEQ multiplex PCR; TCRdb keeps only in-frame clonotypes and omits some of them. The data show about 34,000 clones, 93% seen once. Time point described: new active TB diagnosis, blood taken before or within 7 days of starting treatment. The sample consisted of PBMCs, taken at tuberculosis diagnosis. The receptor source for this set is an adult with tuberculosis.

J is TRBJ1-2 and V is TRBV14; the D is unclear. This CDR3 contains 13 residues. V shed 3 bases and J shed 8 bases, with 13 bases lying between them. In germline, CDR1 is SGHDN, CDR2 FVKESK. CDR3 nucleotides: TGTGCCAGCAGCCAGGGAGCCGTGGCGGGCTACACCTTC. It codes for CASSQGAVAGYTF.

The chain couples TRBV5-8 to TRBJ2-5; D is uncertain. With 0 bases removed from V and 5 bases from J, the gap between germline ends came to 14 bases. The CDR3 consists of 15 residues. CDR1 is SGHTS, CDR2 YDEGEE, per germline. The CDR3 coding sequence is TGTGCCAGCAGCTTGGCAAGGAGTCTGTCGGAGACCCAGTACTTC. It translates to CASSLARSLSETQYF.

This clone was found a few times. The chain combines TRBV7-2 with TRBJ1-1; unclear D gene. V was cut by 1 base and J by 5 bases, with 11 bases left in between. This CDR3 has 14 residues. Per germline, CDR1 SGHTA and CDR2 FQGNSA. The CDR3 DNA is TGTGCCAGCAGCTTAGGATCAACGGGTACTGAAGCTTTCTTT. As protein: CASSLGSTGTEAFF.

This chain links TRBV7-9 with TRBJ2-7; TRBD1 matches at 7 bases. V was clipped by 5 bases and J by 5 bases; unmatched bases: 6. Germline CDR1 SEHNR, CDR2 FQNEAQ (reference sequence). This CDR3 is 13 amino acids long. The CDR3 reads CASSPQGYDEQYF. DNA of the CDR3: TGTGCCAGCAGCCCACAGGGGTACGACGAGCAGTACTTC.

The J gene is TRBJ2-7, the V gene TRBV2; TRBD2 is a possible D gene (5 bases). V was clipped by 10 bases and J by 7 bases, with 20 bases between them. From germline, CDR1 is SNHLY and CDR2 FYNNEI. This CDR3 is built from 13 residues. CDR3: CANLWPASGEQYF. DNA for the CDR3: TGTGCCAACTTGTGGCCGGCCTCGGGAGAGCAGTACTTC.

V usage is TRBV18 and J usage is TRBJ2-7, with TRBD1 matching 7 bases. The length of the CDR3 is 14 residues. The V gene's germline CDR1 is KGHSH and CDR2 LQKENI. Trimming at V came to 1 base and at J to 2 bases, leaving 2 bases not matched to a gene. CDR3 protein: CASSPLGTAYEQYF. DNA for the CDR3: TGTGCCAGCTCACCACTCGGGACAGCCTACGAGCAGTACTTC.

This chain joins TRBV28 and TRBJ1-1; 8 nucleotides match TRBD1. The V gene's germline CDR1 is MDHEN and CDR2 SYDVKM. The CDR3 is 14 residues long. V shed 6 bases, J shed 4 bases, and the junction held 7 bases outside the gene matches. The CDR3 spells CASRYRGELTEAFF. CDR3 sequence (DNA): TGTGCCAGCAGGTACAGGGGGGAGCTCACTGAAGCTTTCTTT.

The V and J genes are TRBV7-9 and TRBJ2-1, with 8 bases lining up with TRBD1. The CDR3 is 17 amino acids. V lost 7 bases to trimming and J lost 0 bases; unmatched junction nucleotides: 11. Per germline, CDR1 SEHNR and CDR2 FQNEAQ (reference sequence). This chain's CDR3 is CASTEKVTGVSYNEQFF. The CDR3 nucleotides read TGTGCCAGCACCGAGAAAGTGACAGGGGTCTCCTACAATGAGCAGTTCTTC.

The rearrangement joins TRBV30 to TRBJ1-1, with D perhaps matching TRBD1 (6 bases). The CDR3 sequence is 13 residues long. V was pared by 2 bases and J by 11 bases, with 18 bases between. Germline V gene lookup returns CDR1 GTSNPN and CDR2 SVGIG (reference sequence). CDR3 in DNA: TGTGCCTGGAGTCAGGGGTGGGAAGTGGGGGCTTTCTTT. Its translation is CAWSQGWEVGAFF.

The J gene is TRBJ2-7, the V gene TRBV18; 8 bases line up with TRBD1. Germline V gene data show CDR1 as KGHSH and CDR2 as LQKENI. The V gene end was trimmed by 5 bases and the J gene end by 2 bases; junction bases not matched to a gene: 11. This CDR3 region has 16 residues. The CDR3 reads CASSSDDRGSPYEQYF. In DNA, the CDR3 is TGTGCCAGCTCATCGGACGACAGGGGTAGCCCCTACGAGCAGTACTTC.

This chain uses TRBV10-1 with TRBJ2-3, with D unresolved. The CDR3 is made up of 16 amino acids. V was pared by 0 bases and J by 0 bases, with 10 bases between. From germline, CDR1 is WNHNN and CDR2 SYGVQD (reference sequence). The CDR3 sequence is CASSESHPTSTDTQYF. The CDR3 DNA reads as TGCGCCAGCAGTGAGTCCCACCCGACTAGCACAGATACGCAGTATTTT.

The chain links TRBV9 to TRBJ2-1; 13 bases line up with TRBD2. This CDR3 region has 20 residues. The trim removed 2 bases at V and 4 bases at J, leaving 15 bases unmatched. The germline CDR1 and CDR2 sequences are SGDLS and YYNGEE. The CDR3 region is CASSVGGSTSGRHSYNEQFF. CDR3 DNA: TGTGCCAGCAGCGTCGGGGGTTCGACTAGCGGGAGGCATTCGTACAATGAGCAGTTCTTC.

The chain joins TRBV7-2 to TRBJ1-1, with D unclear. CDR1 is SGHTA, CDR2 FQGNSA, per germline. The CDR3 loop spans 13 amino acids. V dropped 5 bases and J dropped 5 bases, with 12 bases sitting between them. The CDR3 region is CASSLTAVTEAFF. As DNA, the CDR3 is TGTGCCAGCAGCCTAACGGCGGTTACTGAAGCTTTCTTT. Drawing the rest from reference TRBV7-2 and TRBJ1-1, the complete variable domain is GAGVSQSPSNKVTEKGKDVELRCDPISGHTALYWYRQSLGQGLEFLIYFQGNSAPDKSGLPSDRFSAERTGGSVSTLTIQRTQQEDSAVYLCASSLTAVTEAFFGQGTRLTVV.

CDR3 nucleotides: TGTGCCAGCAGCTTTTCCTCAGGCGTGGACGAGCAGTACTTC. It translates to CASSFSSGVDEQYF. This chain uses TRBV11-2 with TRBJ2-7; no firm D call. The germline gives CDR1 SGHAT, CDR2 FQNNGV. The CDR3 covers 14 residues. V was clipped by 3 bases and J by 5 bases, with 14 bases between them.

As concerns this clone: Other nucleotide sequences from this sample produce the same CDR3. This chain joins TRBV5-1 and TRBJ1-4; possible D gene TRBD1, 5 bases. V was cut by 0 bases and J by 2 bases, with 8 bases left in between. The CDR3 loop spans 15 amino acids. Germline V gene lookup returns CDR1 SGHRS and CDR2 YFSETQ. In DNA form, the CDR3 reads TGCGCCAGCAGCTTGGCAGGGTCTACTAATGAAAAACTGTTTTTT. Its translation: CASSLAGSTNEKLFF.

This chain connects TRBV9 to TRBJ2-7, with a weak D call TRBD2 (5 bases). CDR3 length: 15 amino acids. V lost 1 base and J 0 bases, leaving 11 bases between the germline ends. Germline CDR1 and CDR2: SGDLS and YYNGEE. CDR3 sequence (DNA): TGTGCCAGCAGCGTAAGTTGGGGAGCCTCCTACGAGCAGTACTTC. Protein: CASSVSWGASYEQYF.

The V call is TRBV6-1, the J call TRBJ1-1, with D possibly TRBD1 on 5 matching bases. V was pared by 6 bases and J by 2 bases, with 10 bases between. The CDR3 extends over 13 amino acids. Germline CDR1 and CDR2: MNHNS and SASEGT. For the CDR3, the DNA is TGTGCCAGCAGACAGGACCTCAACACTGAAGCTTTCTTT. It is translated as CASRQDLNTEAFF.

This chain joins TRBV9 and TRBJ1-4, with TRBD1 matching over 9 bases. Trimming took 4 bases from V and 6 from J; bases not matched to a gene: 7. Per the germline V gene, CDR1 is SGDLS and CDR2 is YYNGEE. The CDR3 sequence is 15 residues long. The CDR3 here is CASSPRTGEDEKLFF. CDR3 DNA sequence: TGTGCCAGCAGCCCGAGGACAGGGGAAGATGAAAAACTGTTTTTT.

The J gene is TRBJ1-3, the V gene TRBV11-3; D gene ambiguous. Trimming pared 5 bases from V and 0 bases from J, leaving 17 bases between. Per germline, CDR1 SGHNT and CDR2 YENEEA. The CDR3 is 17 residues long. The CDR3 sequence: CASSPGRREISGNTIYF. In nucleotides, the CDR3 is TGTGCCAGCAGCCCGGGGAGGAGAGAAATCTCTGGAAACACCATATATTTT.

The rearrangement links TRBV5-1 to TRBJ2-1; 7 bases map to TRBD2. Looked up from germline, CDR1 is SGHRS and CDR2 is YFSETQ. V shed 4 bases, J shed 8 bases, and the junction held 21 bases outside the gene matches. This CDR3 comprises 18 residues. The CDR3 region has the DNA TGCGCCAGCAGCCTGGGCCTGGGGAGCGGGATACCTTGGCATGAGCAGTTCTTC. It is translated as CASSLGLGSGIPWHEQFF.

The V gene is TRBV28, the J gene TRBJ1-5, with 9 nucleotides matching TRBD1. This CDR3 has 18 amino acids. J gave up 4 bases and V 2 bases, and 12 bases lay outside the gene matches. Germline assignment: CDR1 MDHEN and CDR2 SYDVKM. The CDR3: CASSLGGQGSQNNQPQHF. CDR3 in DNA: TGTGCCAGCAGTTTAGGAGGACAGGGGTCCCAGAATAATCAGCCCCAGCATTTT.

The chain uses TRBV28 and TRBJ1-1, with 8 positions matching TRBD1. The CDR3 is made up of 17 amino acids. The J segment lost 5 bases and the V segment lost 6 bases, leaving 17 bases of the junction unmatched. Germline V gene lookup returns CDR1 MDHEN and CDR2 SYDVKM. The CDR3 nucleotides are TGTGCCAGCAGCCGGCCGGGACAGGTGGGGTCGAGGACTGAAGCTTTCTTT. Translated, it gives CASSRPGQVGSRTEAFF.

This sequence joins TRBV7-9 and TRBJ2-7; maybe TRBD2 (6 bases). Per the germline V gene, CDR1 is SEHNR and CDR2 is FQNEAQ (reference sequence). The germline V and J ends were trimmed by 3 bases and 1 base, with 10 bases remaining between them. There are 14 residues in the CDR3. The CDR3 bases are TGTGCCAGCAGCTTCGAAGCGGGTTCCTACGAGCAGTACTTC. Translating it yields CASSFEAGSYEQYF. The full variable domain, in which reference TRBV7-9 and TRBJ2-7 provide the parts outside the CDR3, is DTGVSQNPRHKITKRGQNVTFRCDPISEHNRLYWYRQTLGQGPEFLTYFQNEAQLEKSRLLSDRFSAERPKGSFSTLEIQRTEQGDSAMYLCASSFEAGSYEQYFGPGTRLTVT.

This clone was counted a single time. This chain connects TRBV11-2 to TRBJ2-7; maybe TRBD1 (5 bases). Germline CDR1 reads SGHAT; CDR2 reads FQNNGV. The CDR3 consists of 14 residues. V was clipped by 2 bases and J by 3 bases, with 11 bases between them. CDR3 nucleotides: TGTGCCAGCAGCTTATCGACAGAGGACTACGAGCAGTACTTC. It codes for CASSLSTEDYEQYF.

The chain joins TRBV13 to TRBJ1-5, with 8 bases identical to TRBD1. V shed 5 bases and J 6 bases; nucleotides not matched to a gene: 9. The CDR3 extends over 15 amino acids. Germline V gene lookup returns CDR1 PRHDT and CDR2 FYEKMQ (reference sequence). The DNA for the CDR3 is TGTGCCAGCAGCCAACGGACAGGGTCGGGTCAGCCCCAGCATTTT. This sequence encodes CASSQRTGSGQPQHF.

This sequence joins TRBV7-2 and TRBJ1-1; D is undetermined. Germline assignment: CDR1 SGHTA and CDR2 FQGNSA. This CDR3 has 13 residues. V lost 1 base and J 1 base, leaving 4 bases between the germline ends. CDR3 DNA: TGTGCCAGCAGCTTAGACAGGAACACTGAAGCTTTCTTT. Its protein product is CASSLDRNTEAFF. Combining the CDR3 with reference TRBV7-2 and TRBJ1-1 gives the whole variable domain GAGVSQSPSNKVTEKGKDVELRCDPISGHTALYWYRQSLGQGLEFLIYFQGNSAPDKSGLPSDRFSAERTGGSVSTLTIQRTQQEDSAVYLCASSLDRNTEAFFGQGTRLTVV.

A remark on this clone: A junction end diverges from the germline sequence, so it may reflect a read error. The chain uses TRBV6-1 and TRBJ2-6; 9 bases align to TRBD1. The CDR3 contains 14 residues. Germline V gene sequence: CDR1 MNHNS, CDR2 SASEGT. CDR3 sequence reads: CASSEAFGLGQGNF. Written as DNA, the CDR3 is TGTGCCAGCAGTGAAGCCTTCGGCCTGGGACAGGGTAATTTC.